This TCR beta chain was found in a study of T cells expressing NK-cell markers. On the study more broadly: All TCR beta repertoires analysed originated from sorted CD3+CD56+NKG2C+, CD3+CD56+NKG2C- and CD3+CD56-NKG2C+ T cells.

The CDR3 extends over 17 amino acids. The germline CDR1 and CDR2 sequences are KGHDR and SFDVKD. TCRdb reprocessed the 5' RACE reads, keeping one entry per CDR3 protein, no DNA. The repertoire table contains 150,000 or so distinct CDR3 sequences. Material for sequencing was blood T cells: a sorted CD56 or NKG2C T cell subset, CD4+ or CD8+ T cells, or bulk PBMC T cells (not recorded which). The TCR comes from a woman in her fifties or sixties in good health. This chain connects TRBV24-1 to TRBJ2-1; checking the TCRdb D call of TRBD2 is not possible without DNA. CDR3 region: CATSDPQRESSYNEQFF.